The 28 T cell receptor beta chains reported below all come from one sample, sequenced in a study of T cell repertoires in cytomegalovirus infection. TCRdb reprocessed the reads via MiXCR and lists one record per CDR3 protein. The data show around 900,000 distinct CDR3 sequences, approximately 30% seen once. These receptors lack a known antigen. The sample was cultured CD8+ T cells from PBMCs, taken from culture after CMV antigen stimulation. These receptor sequences come from a human donor in good health (CMV status not recorded). Some clones in this sample may be carry-over from other donors' samples.

This rearrangement joins TRBV5-1 to TRBJ2-5; maybe TRBD2 (6 bases). Per the germline V gene, CDR1 is SGHRS and CDR2 is YFSETQ. Trimming shortened V by 6 bases and J by 0 bases, and 12 bases separated the two germline ends. The CDR3 runs 14 residues. CDR3 residues: CASTGERYQETQYF. For the CDR3, the DNA is TGCGCCAGCACGGGGGAGCGCTACCAAGAGACCCAGTACTTC.

This clonotype appeared a few times. The J gene is TRBJ2-1, the V gene TRBV5-6; weak D call: TRBD1 (6 bases). This CDR3 is built from 15 residues. V shed 0 bases and J shed 2 bases, with 9 bases lying between them. In germline, CDR1 is SGHDT, CDR2 YYEEEE. The DNA for the CDR3 is TGTGCCAGCAGCTTGGAGGACAGCACCTACAATGAGCAGTTCTTC. Amino acid sequence: CASSLEDSTYNEQFF.

This clonotype was observed a handful of times. V usage is TRBV5-6 and J usage is TRBJ1-5; D remains ambiguous. V was cut by 1 base and J by 3 bases, with 11 bases left in between. Germline-derived CDR1 and CDR2 are SGHDT and YYEEEE. The CDR3 is 15 amino acids. The CDR3 nucleotides are TGTGCCAGCAGCTTGAGTACCTGGTACAATCAGCCCCAGCATTTT. This encodes CASSLSTWYNQPQHF.

This clonotype appeared a few times. This chain links TRBV7-2 with TRBJ2-3, with a possible D match to TRBD2 (5 bases). Trimming pared 7 bases from V and 4 bases from J, leaving 24 bases between. Germline CDR1 SGHTA, CDR2 FQGNSA. This CDR3 region has 17 residues. CDR3 region: CASNFRVSAYAADTQYF. The CDR3 nucleotides read TGTGCCAGCAACTTTCGAGTTAGCGCCTACGCCGCAGATACGCAGTATTTT.

This clonotype showed up many times. This chain joins TRBV6-5 and TRBJ2-7; 8 bases map to TRBD2. The CDR3 totals 14 residues. Trimming cost V 4 bases and J 6 bases; bases outside gene matches: 8. Germline V CDR1 and CDR2: MNHEY, SVGAGI. CDR3 in amino acids: CASSFSGGEAEQYF. Here the CDR3 DNA reads TGTGCCAGCAGTTTCTCCGGGGGGGAAGCCGAGCAGTACTTC.

The rearrangement joins TRBV6-2 or TRBV6-3 to TRBJ2-5; tentatively, D is TRBD2 (5 bases). V was pared by 4 bases and J by 5 bases, with 11 bases between. The CDR3 sequence is 13 residues long. CDR1 and CDR2 (germline): MNHEY, SVGEGT. CDR3 protein: CASSWVSGETQYF. In DNA form, the CDR3 reads TGTGCCAGCAGTTGGGTTTCGGGGGAGACCCAGTACTTC.

The rearrangement uses TRBV7-3 and TRBJ2-6; D unclear. CDR3 size: 14 residues. CDR1 is SGHTA, CDR2 FQGTGA, per germline. Trimming took off 1 base at V and 2 bases at J, with 3 bases between the two ends. CDR3: CASSLMTGANVLTF. The CDR3 DNA reads as TGTGCCAGCAGCTTAATGACTGGGGCCAACGTCCTGACTTTC.

This clonotype has only a few counts. V is TRBV4-1 and J is TRBJ1-5; D not certain. Trimming took 7 bases from V and 2 from J, leaving 18 bases between them. This CDR3 comprises 16 residues. Germline CDR1 is MGHRA and CDR2 is YSYEKL. CDR3 residues: CASMDLAGHGNQPQHF. CDR3 DNA: TGCGCCAGCATGGACCTGGCCGGCCATGGCAATCAGCCCCAGCATTTT.

In this sample, this clonotype turned up many times. This sequence joins TRBV7-6 and TRBJ2-2; D might be TRBD2 (7 bases). Germline CDR1 is SGHVS and CDR2 is FNYEAQ. The germline V and J ends were trimmed by 0 bases and 6 bases, with 14 bases remaining between them. The CDR3 has 16 residues. The CDR3 loop reads CASSLAGGPFSGELFF. The CDR3 DNA follows: TGTGCCAGCAGCTTAGCGGGGGGGCCCTTCTCCGGGGAGCTGTTTTTT.

The V gene is TRBV6-4, the J gene TRBJ2-1; D is perhaps TRBD2 (7 bases). Germline values: CDR1 MRHNA, CDR2 SNTAGT. V was clipped by 3 bases and J by 7 bases, with 19 bases between them. The CDR3 covers 16 residues. CDR3 residues: CASSEFGGGPGNEQFF. CDR3 bases: TGTGCCAGCAGTGAATTTGGGGGGGGGCCTGGTAATGAGCAGTTCTTC.

The chain couples TRBV7-9 to TRBJ2-4; D possibly corresponds to TRBD2 (5 bases). The CDR3 runs to 15 residues. Looked up from germline, CDR1 is SEHNR and CDR2 is FQNEAQ (reference sequence). Trimming shortened V by 5 bases and J by 7 bases, and 18 bases separated the two germline ends. The CDR3 here is CASSGGSKGWNIQYF. The CDR3 DNA is TGTGCCAGCAGCGGCGGGTCTAAGGGTTGGAACATTCAGTACTTC.

This clonotype was seen a few times. V is TRBV19 and J is TRBJ2-7; tentative D call: TRBD2 (5 bases). The germline gives CDR1 LNHDA, CDR2 SQIVND (reference sequence). The CDR3 has 12 residues. Between the trimmed V and J ends, which lost 8 bases and 5 bases, there was a span of 13 bases. The CDR3 region is CASQSRRDEQYF. The CDR3 bases are TGTGCCAGTCAATCGAGGCGGGACGAGCAGTACTTC.

This clonotype was counted many times. The genes are TRBV7-8 and TRBJ2-2, with 7 bases aligning to TRBD2. Germline-derived CDR1 and CDR2 are SGHVS and FQNEAQ. Trimming cost V 5 bases and J 2 bases; bases outside gene matches: 8. This CDR3 contains 16 residues. The CDR3 DNA is TGTGCCAGCAGCCCCGTAGCGGGCGTTAACACCGGGGAGCTGTTTTTT. Its protein is CASSPVAGVNTGELFF.

V usage is TRBV7-8 and J usage is TRBJ2-1; D gene ambiguous. Germline V gene data show CDR1 as SGHVS and CDR2 as FQNEAQ. Trimming cost V 2 bases and J 10 bases, with 12 bases left between them. The CDR3 covers 13 residues. The CDR3 sequence is CASSLLGEGEQFF. CDR3 nucleotides: TGTGCCAGCAGCTTACTTGGGGAAGGGGAGCAGTTCTTC.

The gene calls are TRBV20-1 and TRBJ2-1, with 7 bases fitting TRBD2. Germline-derived CDR1 and CDR2 are DFQATT and SNEGSKA (reference sequence). The CDR3 extends over 16 amino acids. Unmatched junction bases numbered 9, after V lost 1 base and J lost 3 bases. The CDR3: CSARASAGSVYNEQFF. The CDR3 region has the DNA TGCAGTGCTAGAGCCTCAGCGGGGTCGGTCTACAATGAGCAGTTCTTC.

In this sample, this clonotype turned up a few times. The V call is TRBV19, the J call TRBJ1-1; D may be TRBD1 (6 bases). Germline CDR1 reads LNHDA; CDR2 reads SQIVND (reference sequence). This CDR3 has 14 amino acids. Trimming shortened V by 6 bases and J by 5 bases, and 16 bases separated the two germline ends. CDR3 loop: CASSPLRGGTEAFF. CDR3 coding DNA: TGTGCCAGTAGCCCCTTAAGGGGGGGGACTGAAGCTTTCTTT.

The chain employs TRBV7-9 and TRBJ2-7; perhaps TRBD1 as D (5 bases). Germline-derived CDR1 and CDR2 are SEHNR and FQNEAQ (reference sequence). V was shortened by 5 bases and J by 6 bases, with 11 bases between the two germline ends. This CDR3 contains 12 residues. The DNA of the CDR3 is TGTGCCAGCAGCATCGACAGTCCCGAGCAGTACGTC. This gives the protein CASSIDSPEQYV.

The rearrangement uses TRBV4-3 and TRBJ2-2, with TRBD2 matching over 7 bases. Germline V gene data show CDR1 as LGHNA and CDR2 as YSLEER. V shed 0 bases, J shed 2 bases, and the junction held 6 bases outside the gene matches. The CDR3 spans 17 residues. In nucleotides, the CDR3 is TGCGCCAGCAGCCAAGATAGGAGCGGGGCTAACACCGGGGAGCTGTTTTTT. Its protein product is CASSQDRSGANTGELFF.

This clonotype appeared a few times. The chain combines TRBV24-1 with TRBJ2-2, with TRBD2 identical over 8 bases. Germline V gene data show CDR1 as KGHDR and CDR2 as SFDVKD. This CDR3 comprises 15 residues. V gave up 3 bases and J gave up 4 bases; unmatched junction bases: 3. CDR3 in amino acids: CATSDSGGGTGELFF. For the CDR3, the DNA is TGTGCCACCAGTGATAGCGGGGGAGGCACCGGGGAGCTGTTTTTT.

Comment on this clonotype: At one boundary the junction diverges from the germline segment, which might be a read error. The V and J genes are TRBV11-1 and TRBJ2-1; no clear D gene. The CDR3 consists of 20 residues. Germline CDR1 is SGHAT and CDR2 is FQDESV (reference sequence). CDR3 DNA: TGTACCAGCAGCTTACTTCCCGTGCCTACCACGCATTCCATAGGAAATGAGCAGTTCTTC. Translated, it gives CTSSLLPVPTTHSIGNEQFF.

This clonotype was counted at least ten times. The chain joins TRBV7-6 to TRBJ1-6; no clear D. Trimming stripped 4 bases from V and 8 bases from J, with 6 bases between. Germline V gives CDR1 SGHVS, CDR2 FNYEAQ. The length of the CDR3 is 12 residues. The CDR3 region has the DNA TGTGCCAGCAGCTCCTCTTATTCACCCCTCCACTTT. This translates into CASSSSYSPLHF.

This clonotype was recorded a few times. The chain couples TRBV12-3 or TRBV12-4 to TRBJ1-2; TRBD1 is a possible D gene (6 bases). V lost 3 bases to trimming and J lost 4 bases, with 9 bases between them. This CDR3 contains 13 residues. The CDR3 reads CASSLRDTYGYTF. In nucleotides, the CDR3 is TGTGCCAGCAGTTTGCGGGACACCTATGGCTACACCTTC.

Concerning this clonotype: A clone one base away is much larger, so this may be a read error. The chain is built from TRBV7-8 and TRBJ1-6; TRBD1 matches 8 bases. The CDR3 totals 13 residues. V dropped 6 bases and J dropped 10; count of bases not matched to a gene: 5. From germline, CDR1 is SGHVS and CDR2 FQNEAQ. The CDR3 nucleotides are TGTGCCAGCAGGGACAGGGCTCGGTCACCCCTCCACTTT. This gives the protein CASRDRARSPLHF.

Comments on this clonotype: Compared with germline, one end of the junction differs, possibly owing to a read error. CDR3 bases: TGTGCCAGTAGTACCCTCGGGGGGAACGCTGAAGCTTTCTTT. Translated, it gives CASSTLGGNAEAFF. V gene TRBV19 combines with J gene TRBJ1-1; maybe TRBD1 (5 bases). CDR1 is LNHDA and CDR2 is SQIVND in the germline V gene (reference sequence). This CDR3 region has 14 residues.

The V and J genes are TRBV10-3 and TRBJ1-2; 9 nucleotides match TRBD1. Germline CDR1 ENHRY, CDR2 SYGVKD. J lost 4 bases, V lost 4 bases, and 7 bases had no gene match. The CDR3 consists of 15 residues. CDR3 amino acids: CAISASQGASYGYTF. CDR3 bases: TGTGCCATCAGTGCATCACAGGGGGCCAGCTATGGCTACACCTTC.

This clonotype was recorded at least ten times. This sequence joins TRBV7-4 and TRBJ2-4; 12 positions match TRBD1. V lost 5 bases to trimming and J lost 0 bases; unmatched junction nucleotides: 14. Germline CDR1 is SGHVT and CDR2 is SQSDAQ. The CDR3 covers 20 residues. This CDR3 is CASSPGGDRGPYLAKNIQYF. The CDR3 DNA sequence: TGTGCCAGCAGCCCGGGAGGGGACAGGGGGCCCTACCTAGCCAAAAACATTCAGTACTTC.

The table lists this clonotype with a few counts. The chain recombines TRBV2 with TRBJ1-4; D remains ambiguous. Germline V gene data show CDR1 as SNHLY and CDR2 as FYNNEI. V gave up 1 base and J gave up 0 bases, with 9 bases separating them. The CDR3 has 16 residues. CDR3 nucleotides: TGTGCCAGCAGTGAAGGCAGTTATGCAACTAATGAAAAACTGTTTTTT. It encodes CASSEGSYATNEKLFF.

V usage is TRBV6-5 and J usage is TRBJ2-2; tentatively, D is TRBD1 or TRBD2 (6 bases each). The CDR3 is made up of 16 amino acids. V was cut by 5 bases and J by 1 base, with 14 bases left in between. The germline gives CDR1 MNHEY, CDR2 SVGAGI. The CDR3 DNA reads TGTGCCAGCAGTACAGAGAGGGGGGAGAACACCGGGGAGCTGTTTTTT. It codes for CASSTERGENTGELFF.